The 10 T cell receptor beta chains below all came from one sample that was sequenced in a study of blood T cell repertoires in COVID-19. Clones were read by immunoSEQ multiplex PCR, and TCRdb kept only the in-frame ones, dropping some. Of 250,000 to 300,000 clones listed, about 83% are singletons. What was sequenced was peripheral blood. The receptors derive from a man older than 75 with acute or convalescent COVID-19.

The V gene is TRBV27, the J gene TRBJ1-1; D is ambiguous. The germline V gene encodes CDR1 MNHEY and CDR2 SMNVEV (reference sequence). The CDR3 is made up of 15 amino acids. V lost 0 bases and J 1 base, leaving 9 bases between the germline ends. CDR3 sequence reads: CASSLSGVSNTEAFF. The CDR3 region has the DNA TGTGCCAGCAGTTTATCCGGGGTCTCGAACACTGAAGCTTTCTTT.

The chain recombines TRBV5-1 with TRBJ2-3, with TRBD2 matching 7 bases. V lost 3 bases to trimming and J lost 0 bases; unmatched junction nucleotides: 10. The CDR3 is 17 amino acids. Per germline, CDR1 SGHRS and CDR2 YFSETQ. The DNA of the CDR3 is TGCGCCAGCAGCTCCCTTAGGGCGGGAGCCAGCACAGATACGCAGTATTTT. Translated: CASSSLRAGASTDTQYF.

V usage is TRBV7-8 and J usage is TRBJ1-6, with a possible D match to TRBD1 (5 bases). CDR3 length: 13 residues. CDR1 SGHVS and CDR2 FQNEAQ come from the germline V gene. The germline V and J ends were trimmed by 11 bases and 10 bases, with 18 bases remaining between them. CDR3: CAVIGERGSPLHF. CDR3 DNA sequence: TGTGCCGTAATAGGGGAAAGGGGATCACCCCTCCACTTT.

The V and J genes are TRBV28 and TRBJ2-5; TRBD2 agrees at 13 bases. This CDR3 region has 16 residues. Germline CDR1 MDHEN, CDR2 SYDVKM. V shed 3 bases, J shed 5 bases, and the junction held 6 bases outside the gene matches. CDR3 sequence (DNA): TGTGCCAGCAGTTTTACTAGCGGGGGGGCCTGGGAGACCCAGTACTTC. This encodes CASSFTSGGAWETQYF.

The CDR3 region is CASSLQPATNEKLFF. DNA of the CDR3: TGTGCCAGCAGTCTACAGCCTGCAACTAATGAAAAACTGTTTTTT. V and J are TRBV6-5 and TRBJ1-4, with D unresolved. In germline, CDR1 is MNHEY, CDR2 SVGAGI. The CDR3 covers 15 residues. The V end was cut by 5 bases, the J end by 0 bases, with 10 bases between.

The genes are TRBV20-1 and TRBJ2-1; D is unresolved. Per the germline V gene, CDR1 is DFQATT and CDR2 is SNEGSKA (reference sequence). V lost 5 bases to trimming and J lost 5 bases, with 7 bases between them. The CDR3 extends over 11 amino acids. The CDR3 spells CSARQHNEQFF. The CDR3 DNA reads TGCAGTGCTCGACAACACAATGAGCAGTTCTTC.

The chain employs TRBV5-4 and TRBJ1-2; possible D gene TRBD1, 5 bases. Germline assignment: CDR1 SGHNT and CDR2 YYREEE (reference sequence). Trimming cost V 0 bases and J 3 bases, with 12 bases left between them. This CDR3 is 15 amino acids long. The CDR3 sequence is CASSLATGAHYGYTF. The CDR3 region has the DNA TGTGCCAGCAGCTTGGCTACAGGCGCTCACTATGGCTACACCTTC.

The CDR3 loop reads CASSLDRENEKLFF. DNA for the CDR3: TGTGCCAGCAGCTTGGACAGGGAAAATGAAAAACTGTTTTTT. The V and J genes are TRBV27 and TRBJ1-4, with 8 bases lining up with TRBD1. The CDR3 runs 14 residues. CDR1 is MNHEY, CDR2 SMNVEV, per germline (reference sequence). V trimming: 6 bases; J trimming: 5 bases; junction bases outside the gene matches: 5. Full variable domain (missing parts from reference TRBV27 and TRBJ1-4): EAQVTQNPRYLITVTGKKLTVTCSQNMNHEYMSWYRQDPGLGLRQIYYSMNVEVTDKGDVPEGYKVSRKEKRNFPLILESPSPNQTSLYFCASSLDRENEKLFFGSGTQLSVL.

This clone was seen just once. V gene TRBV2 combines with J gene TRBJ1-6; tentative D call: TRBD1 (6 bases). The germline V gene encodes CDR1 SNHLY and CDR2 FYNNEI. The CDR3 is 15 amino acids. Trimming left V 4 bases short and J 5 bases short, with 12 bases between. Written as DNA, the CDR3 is TGTGCCAGCAGTGTTGGGACACCGGATAATTCACCCCTCCACTTT. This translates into CASSVGTPDNSPLHF.

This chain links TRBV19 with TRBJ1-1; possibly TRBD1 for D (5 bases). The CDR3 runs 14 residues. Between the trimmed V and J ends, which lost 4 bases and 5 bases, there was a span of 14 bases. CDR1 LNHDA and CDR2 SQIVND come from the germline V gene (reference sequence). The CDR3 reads CASSNPGKTTEAFF. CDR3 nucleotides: TGTGCCAGTAGTAATCCAGGGAAAACGACTGAAGCTTTCTTT. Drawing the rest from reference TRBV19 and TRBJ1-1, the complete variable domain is DGGITQSPKYLFRKEGQNVTLSCEQNLNHDAMYWYRQDPGQGLRLIYYSQIVNDFQKGDIAEGYSVSREKKESFPLTVTSAQKNPTAFYLCASSNPGKTTEAFFGQGTRLTVV.